This T cell receptor (beta chain) was identified during a study of glioma-infiltrating T cells after dendritic cell vaccination listed by TCRdb under 2016. Looking at the study overall: A cohort of roughly 15 glioblastoma patients from Phase I and II dendritic cell vaccination trials was included, of whom 9 were newly diagnosed and 6 had recurrent disease. Between 2003 and 2012, patients were given autologous tumor lysate-pulsed dendritic cell vaccination. To make the vaccine, monocyte-derived dendritic cells were cultured for about seven days with IL-4 and GM-CSF and then pulsed overnight with autologous tumor lysate. Each patient got three intradermal injections of the dendritic cell vaccine, spaced at biweekly intervals, in the arm below the axilla. Tumor-infiltrating lymphocyte content was quantified and tumor and blood repertoires were compared in dendritic cell-vaccinated glioblastoma patients by deep sequencing of TCR beta CDR3 regions. TCR sequencing metrics, including TIL content and tumor-blood repertoire overlap, were correlated with survival after dendritic cell vaccination.

The time point label of this sample denotes: after dendritic cell vaccination, including at tumor progression/relapse. Patients were selected on the basis of adequate residual fresh-frozen tumor tissue and more than two years of available survival data. None of the glioblastoma patients carried an isocitrate dehydrogenase mutation, although molecular status otherwise varied. PBMC were collected before vaccination, two weeks after the third vaccination, and at tumor progression if tumor progression occurred. The Qiagen DNeasy Blood extraction Kit was used for extraction of genomic DNA. According to the germline V gene (reference sequence), CDR1 reads SEHNR and CDR2 reads FQNEAQ. From its cysteine to its phenylalanine, the CDR3 spans 13 amino acids. Left in the record is the CDR3 DNA by itself, 39 bases read in frame from the first base. Deletion took 4 bases off V and 7 bases off J, with a span of 10 bases between the germline ends.

Using the immunoSEQ assay, TCRB CDR3 regions were amplified from roughly 2.1 micrograms of genomic DNA, or from all available DNA when less than that was on hand. The multiplex PCR relied on 60 forward primers for TCR V beta segments and 13 reverse primers for J beta segments. Synthetic control templates were spiked into each sample at limiting dilution to estimate reads per starting template. The Illumina HiSeq System generated sequencing reads of 87 bp. In the paper's pipeline: To remove PCR and sequencing errors, closely related sequences were merged with a nearest neighbor algorithm. TCR overlap was defined as the percentage of unique tumor TCR beta sequences that were also present in the same patient's peripheral blood. This immuneACCESS table, as held by TCRdb, lists in-frame sequences with V and J called but not all clones. Of the missing ones, under half trace to an unresolved V gene in checked studies; the others have no known cause. V, J and clone size were drawn from that table, and D and trimming were deduced from the DNA. In all, the sample holds tens of thousands of clones, and approximately 81% of those were seen once. The top ten clonotypes cover 9% of the sample.

Beyond this particular receptor, the publication reports: The cohort was small and heterogeneous, with few patients having full blood and tumor sets and even fewer initial-recurrent tumor pairs. The three-group TCR overlap response model was characterized as speculative, and prospective validation of the model was stated to be required. After dendritic cell vaccination, a higher estimated pretreatment TIL content predicted longer time to progression and longer overall survival. No direct relationship between TCR clonality and survival was found, suggesting a diverse polyclonal response may matter.

Details on this clone: Its antigen specificity is not known. The sample holds no much larger clone one base away, and base qualities are not on file.

This chain joins TRBV7-9 to TRBJ1-4; the D gene remains uncertain. The clonotype originates from a human donor with glioblastoma. The material sequenced was blood, taken after dendritic cell vaccination. The nucleotide sequence is given as TGTGCCAGCAGCTCCCTAGGTGGTGAAAAACTGTTTTTT. Translated, it gives CASSSLGGEKLFF. With the portions outside the CDR3 filled from the reference TRBV7-9 and TRBJ1-4 genes, the complete variable region becomes DTGVSQNPRHKITKRGQNVTFRCDPISEHNRLYWYRQTLGQGPEFLTYFQNEAQLEKSRLLSDRFSAERPKGSFSTLEIQRTEQGDSAMYLCASSSLGGEKLFFGSGTQLSVL.